This TCR beta chain was obtained from a study of T cells after posttransplantation cyclophosphamide. Using immunoSEQ multiplex PCR, the repertoire was profiled, and TCRdb retains in-frame clones only, with some absent. The sample shows thousands of clones, none of them appearing just once. A marrow graft followed busulfan-fludarabine conditioning, with cyclophosphamide on days +3 and +4. CDR1 and CDR2 (germline): MNHNY, SVGAGI (reference sequence). After removal of 7 bases from V and 0 bases from J, the junction contained 5 bases not matched to a gene. The CDR3 is made up of 15 amino acids. This clone was seen many times.

The V and J genes are TRBV6-6 and TRBJ2-5; 10 nucleotides line up with TRBD1. The source is a male patient aged 18-30 years who received an allogeneic stem cell transplant from an unrelated donor, was CMV-positive, and had acute and chronic GVHD. Among the T cells, some may be from the graft donor. Here the sequenced sample was PBMCs, taken after allogeneic stem cell transplant with posttransplant cyclophosphamide. DNA for the CDR3: TGTGCCAGCAACGACAGGGGGCACCACCAAGAGACCCAGTACTTC. Amino acids: CASNDRGHHQETQYF.